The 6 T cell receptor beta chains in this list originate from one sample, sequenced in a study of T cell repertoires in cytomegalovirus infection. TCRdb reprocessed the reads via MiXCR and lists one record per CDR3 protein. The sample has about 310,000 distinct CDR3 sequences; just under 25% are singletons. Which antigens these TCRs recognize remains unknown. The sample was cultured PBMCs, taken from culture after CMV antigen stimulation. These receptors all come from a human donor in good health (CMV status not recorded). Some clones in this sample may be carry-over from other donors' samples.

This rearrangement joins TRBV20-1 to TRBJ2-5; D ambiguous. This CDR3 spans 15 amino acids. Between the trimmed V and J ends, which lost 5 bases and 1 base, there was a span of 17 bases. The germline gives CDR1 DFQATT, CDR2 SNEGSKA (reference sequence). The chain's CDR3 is CSAHGSGERQETQYF. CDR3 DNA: TGCAGTGCTCATGGTTCTGGCGAGCGCCAAGAGACCCAGTACTTC.

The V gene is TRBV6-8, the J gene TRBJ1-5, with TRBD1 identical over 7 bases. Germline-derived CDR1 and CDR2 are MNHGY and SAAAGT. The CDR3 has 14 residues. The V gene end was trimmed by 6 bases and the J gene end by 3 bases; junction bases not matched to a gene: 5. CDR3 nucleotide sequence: TGTGCCAGCAGACGAGGACAGGACAATCAGCCCCAGCATTTT. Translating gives CASRRGQDNQPQHF.

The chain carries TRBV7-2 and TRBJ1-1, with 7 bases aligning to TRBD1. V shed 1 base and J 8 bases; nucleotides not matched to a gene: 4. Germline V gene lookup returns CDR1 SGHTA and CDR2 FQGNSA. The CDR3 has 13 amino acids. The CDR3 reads CASSLDTGAEAFF. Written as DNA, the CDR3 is TGTGCCAGCAGCTTAGACACAGGGGCCGAAGCTTTCTTT.

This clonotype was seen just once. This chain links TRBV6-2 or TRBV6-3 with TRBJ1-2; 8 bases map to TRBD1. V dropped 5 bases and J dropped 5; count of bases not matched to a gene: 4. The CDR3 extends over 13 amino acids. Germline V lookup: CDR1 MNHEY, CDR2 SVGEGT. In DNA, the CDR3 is TGTGCCAGCAGTATTGGACAGGGATATGGCTACACCTTC. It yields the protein CASSIGQGYGYTF.

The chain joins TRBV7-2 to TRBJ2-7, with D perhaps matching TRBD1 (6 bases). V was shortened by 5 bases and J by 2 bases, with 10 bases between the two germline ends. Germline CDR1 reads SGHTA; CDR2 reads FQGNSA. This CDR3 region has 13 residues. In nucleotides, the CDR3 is TGTGCCAGCAGCGTGACAGGTGCCTACGAGCAGTACTTC. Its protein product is CASSVTGAYEQYF. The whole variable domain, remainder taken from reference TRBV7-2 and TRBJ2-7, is GAGVSQSPSNKVTEKGKDVELRCDPISGHTALYWYRQSLGQGLEFLIYFQGNSAPDKSGLPSDRFSAERTGGSVSTLTIQRTQQEDSAVYLCASSVTGAYEQYFGPGTRLTVT.

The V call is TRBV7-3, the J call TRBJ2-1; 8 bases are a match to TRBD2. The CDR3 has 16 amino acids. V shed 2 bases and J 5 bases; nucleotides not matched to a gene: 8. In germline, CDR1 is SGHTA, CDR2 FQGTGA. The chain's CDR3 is CASSLEVGTRNNEQFF. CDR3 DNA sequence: TGTGCCAGCAGCTTAGAGGTCGGGACTAGGAACAATGAGCAGTTCTTC.